Each of the 26 T cell receptor beta chains below was sequenced from the same sample in a study of blood T cell repertoires in COVID-19 (dated by TCRdb to 2018 to 2021). The library was prepared using the immunoSEQ multiplex PCR assay. TCRdb limited this immuneACCESS table to in-frame rearrangements with V and J called. A share of clones is missing; checked studies link under half to unresolved V genes, and the rest is unexplained. Recorded for this sample are fewer than 110,000 clones; around 90% of them occurred a single time. About 3.5% of the sample is in the top ten clones. The sequencing sample was made of peripheral blood. The source of these receptors is a woman aged 55-70 years with acute or convalescent COVID-19.

V is TRBV6-1 and J is TRBJ1-5; 7 bases are shared with TRBD1. The CDR3 spans 15 residues. Trimming removed 0 bases from V and 6 bases from J; junction bases left unmatched: 5. Germline-derived CDR1 and CDR2 are MNHNS and SASEGT. CDR3 coding DNA: TGTGCCAGCAGTGAAGCCCGACAGGGAACTCAGCCCCAGCATTTT. It codes for CASSEARQGTQPQHF.

V gene TRBV6-2 or TRBV6-3 combines with J gene TRBJ2-3, with 7 bases aligning to TRBD1. Germline V gene sequence: CDR1 MNHEY, CDR2 SVGEGT. Losses at the gene ends were 2 bases for V and 7 bases for J; bases not matched to a gene: 6. This CDR3 has 14 residues. In DNA, the CDR3 is TGTGCCAGCAGTTACCACAGGGGTCCCTATACGCAGTATTTT. Amino acids: CASSYHRGPYTQYF.

The chain uses TRBV6-5 and TRBJ2-2; perhaps TRBD2 as D (5 bases). This CDR3 comprises 15 residues. The germline V gene encodes CDR1 MNHEY and CDR2 SVGAGI. Trimming cost V 8 bases and J 3 bases, with 16 bases left between them. CDR3 region: CASAWGASYTGELFF. The DNA of the CDR3 is TGTGCCAGCGCATGGGGAGCCTCTTACACCGGGGAGCTGTTTTTT.

This sequence joins TRBV4-1 and TRBJ1-6; D gene unclear. Trimming removed 1 base from V and 7 bases from J, with 8 bases in between. Germline CDR1 reads MGHRA; CDR2 reads YSYEKL. This CDR3 spans 14 amino acids. CDR3 protein: CASSQGHHNSPLHF. CDR3 DNA sequence: TGCGCCAGCAGCCAAGGACACCACAATTCACCCCTCCACTTT.

The sample holds one count of this clone. The rearrangement uses TRBV6-1 and TRBJ2-1; D not certain. Germline lookup yields CDR1 MNHNS and CDR2 SASEGT. Between the trimmed V and J ends, which lost 2 bases and 10 bases, there was a span of 9 bases. This CDR3 has 12 amino acids. The DNA of the CDR3 is TGTGCCAGCAGTGAATTAGCCGGAGAGCAGTTCTTC. It specifies CASSELAGEQFF.

The rearrangement uses TRBV18 and TRBJ1-1; D is unresolved. The CDR3 is made up of 12 amino acids. V was pared by 4 bases and J by 1 base, with 4 bases between. Germline V gene lookup returns CDR1 KGHSH and CDR2 LQKENI. Here the CDR3 reads CASSRQNTEAFF. CDR3 nucleotides: TGTGCCAGCTCACGACAGAACACTGAAGCTTTCTTT.

V is TRBV9 and J is TRBJ2-7, with 10 bases lining up with TRBD2. V was clipped by 0 bases and J by 3 bases; unmatched bases: 3. This CDR3 contains 15 residues. Germline loops: CDR1 SGDLS, CDR2 YYNGEE. The CDR3 coding sequence is TGTGCCAGCAGCGTAGCCAGCGGGAGGGGCTACGAGCAGTACTTC. It yields the protein CASSVASGRGYEQYF.

The chain combines TRBV6-5 with TRBJ1-3, with TRBD1 as a possible D gene (6 bases). There are 13 residues in the CDR3. Germline-derived CDR1 and CDR2 are MNHEY and SVGAGI. Trimming removed 2 bases at V and 7 bases at J, with 9 bases between. The CDR3 sequence: CASSYRQANTIYF. In DNA, the CDR3 is TGTGCCAGCAGTTACCGACAGGCTAACACCATATATTTT.

This rearrangement joins TRBV19 to TRBJ2-1; perhaps TRBD1 as D (6 bases). Per germline, CDR1 LNHDA and CDR2 SQIVND (reference sequence). V lost 6 bases and J lost 6, with 18 bases in between. The length of the CDR3 is 15 residues. CDR3 loop: CASSLDYSRGNEQFF. The CDR3 region has the DNA TGTGCCAGTAGCCTCGACTACTCCAGGGGCAATGAGCAGTTCTTC. The variable domain in full, completed from reference TRBV19 and TRBJ2-1, reads DGGITQSPKYLFRKEGQNVTLSCEQNLNHDAMYWYRQDPGQGLRLIYYSQIVNDFQKGDIAEGYSVSREKKESFPLTVTSAQKNPTAFYLCASSLDYSRGNEQFFGPGTRLTVL.

The chain recombines TRBV6-5 with TRBJ2-1; TRBD1 is a possible D gene (6 bases). This CDR3 has 14 amino acids. Trimming removed 4 bases from V and 8 bases from J, with 15 bases in between. Germline CDR1 MNHEY, CDR2 SVGAGI. CDR3 nucleotides: TGTGCCAGCAGTTCCAATCCATCAGGGGATGAGCAGTTCTTC. Protein: CASSSNPSGDEQFF.

The rearrangement joins TRBV5-8 to TRBJ1-1; 9 nucleotides line up with TRBD1. Unmatched junction bases numbered 5, after V lost 4 bases and J lost 7 bases. CDR3 length: 13 residues. The germline V gene encodes CDR1 SGHTS and CDR2 YDEGEE. CDR3 region: CASSGRTGVEAFF. The CDR3, as DNA: TGTGCCAGCAGCGGAAGGACAGGGGTTGAAGCTTTCTTT.

Here the CDR3 DNA reads TGTGCCAGCAGCTTAGGGGGCGGCAGGCCCGGGTATGGCTACACCTTC. It translates to CASSLGGGRPGYGYTF. The chain uses TRBV7-8 and TRBJ1-2; the D gene is possibly TRBD1 (5 bases). This CDR3 is built from 16 residues. Germline assignment: CDR1 SGHVS and CDR2 FQNEAQ. The V gene lost 1 base and the J gene lost 5 bases, with 17 bases spanning the gap.

This chain uses TRBV5-4 with TRBJ2-5, with 7 bases aligning to TRBD2. The CDR3 is 14 residues long. Germline V lookup: CDR1 SGHNT, CDR2 YYREEE (reference sequence). Losses at the gene ends were 0 bases for V and 5 bases for J; bases not matched to a gene: 4. CDR3 sequence reads: CASSLGGGVETQYF. DNA of the CDR3: TGTGCCAGCAGCTTGGGTGGGGGGGTGGAGACCCAGTACTTC.

This clone has just a few counts. The chain combines TRBV3-1 (or the pseudogene TRBV3-2) with TRBJ1-2; D is possibly TRBD1 (5 bases). The V end was cut by 2 bases, the J end by 4 bases, with 11 bases between. This CDR3 has 14 amino acids. Germline V gives CDR1 LGHDT, CDR2 YNNKEL (reference sequence). The CDR3 spells CASSQKGPSYGYTF. DNA for the CDR3: TGTGCCAGCAGCCAAAAGGGGCCCTCCTATGGCTACACCTTC.

The V call is TRBV18, the J call TRBJ1-3; 9 nucleotides match TRBD1. This CDR3 contains 17 residues. Germline CDR1 and CDR2: KGHSH and LQKENI. The V segment lost 3 bases and the J segment 2 bases; nucleotides outside the gene matches: 8. The CDR3 spells CASSPRTGTGTGNTIYF. The CDR3 DNA follows: TGTGCCAGCTCACCTAGGACTGGGACAGGGACTGGAAACACCATATATTTT.

The rearrangement uses TRBV29-1 and TRBJ1-2, with D unclear. CDR3 length: 11 residues. CDR1 is SQVTM and CDR2 is ANQGSEA in the germline V gene. Deletions cut 5 bases from V and 4 bases from J, with 8 bases between. CDR3 in DNA: TGCAGCGTTCTTCCAGGCTATGGCTACACCTTC. Protein sequence: CSVLPGYGYTF.

Ten or more counts support this clone. The chain employs TRBV28 and TRBJ2-1; 11 nucleotides align to TRBD2. This CDR3 has 20 residues. The germline gives CDR1 MDHEN, CDR2 SYDVKM. Trimming at V came to 6 bases and at J to 2 bases, leaving 18 bases not matched to a gene. Written as DNA, the CDR3 is TGTGCCAGCAGCAACCATGGACTAGCGGGTGTGAAGCTTCCCTACAATGAGCAGTTCTTC. Encoded protein: CASSNHGLAGVKLPYNEQFF.

This clone was recorded a few times. The V call is TRBV3-1 (or the pseudogene TRBV3-2), the J call TRBJ1-2; TRBD1 is a possible D gene (5 bases). There are 13 residues in the CDR3. In germline, CDR1 is LGHDT, CDR2 YNNKEL (reference sequence). V was cut by 1 base and J by 8 bases, with 11 bases left in between. The CDR3, as DNA: TGTGCCAGCAGCCAAGGACAGTTCCGAGGCTACACCTTC. It encodes CASSQGQFRGYTF.

V gene TRBV7-2 combines with J gene TRBJ2-2; D is possibly TRBD1 (6 bases). CDR3 length: 14 residues. Germline V gives CDR1 SGHTA, CDR2 FQGNSA. Trimming cost V 7 bases and J 1 base, with 10 bases left between them. The CDR3 region has the DNA TGTGCCAGCACCCCGGGACAGAACACCGGGGAGCTGTTTTTT. This codes for CASTPGQNTGELFF.

The genes are TRBV11-2 and TRBJ1-1; D unresolved. Trimming pared 1 base from V and 0 bases from J, leaving 6 bases between. Germline lookup yields CDR1 SGHAT and CDR2 FQNNGV. This CDR3 has 14 residues. CDR3 coding DNA: TGTGCCAGCAGCTTAGGATACATGAACACTGAAGCTTTCTTT. Translating gives CASSLGYMNTEAFF.

The rearrangement uses TRBV6-5 and TRBJ2-1, with 10 bases identical to TRBD2. Trimming removed 6 bases from V and 6 bases from J; junction bases left unmatched: 2. CDR1 is MNHEY and CDR2 is SVGAGI in the germline V gene. The CDR3 is 13 amino acids. The CDR3 region is CASSKREGNEQFF. The CDR3, as DNA: TGTGCCAGCAGCAAGCGGGAGGGCAATGAGCAGTTCTTC.

This clone appeared once. This chain links TRBV19 with TRBJ2-3; 11 nucleotides align to TRBD2. This CDR3 has 18 amino acids. J lost 4 bases, V lost 3 bases, and 12 bases had no gene match. Germline V CDR1 and CDR2: LNHDA, SQIVND (reference sequence). The DNA of the CDR3 is TGTGCCAGTAGTATTATAGGAGCGGTGACTAGCGGGGCAGATACGCAGTATTTT. Amino acid sequence: CASSIIGAVTSGADTQYF.

Only one count was recorded for this clone. The chain has TRBV25-1 and TRBJ1-1, with 7 bases identical to TRBD1. V trimming: 6 bases; J trimming: 1 base; junction bases outside the gene matches: 5. CDR1 and CDR2 from the germline V gene are MGHDK and SYGVNS. This CDR3 is 14 amino acids long. CDR3 DNA sequence: TGTGCCAGCAGACAGACAGGGAGGAACACTGAAGCTTTCTTT. It encodes CASRQTGRNTEAFF.

The V gene is TRBV27, the J gene TRBJ2-3, with D possibly matching TRBD1 (5 bases). In germline, CDR1 is MNHEY, CDR2 SMNVEV (reference sequence). CDR3 length: 14 residues. The V and J ends lost 5 bases and 0 bases respectively, with 9 bases between them. The DNA for the CDR3 is TGTGCCAGCAGTAGACAGAGAAGCACAGATACGCAGTATTTT. It is translated as CASSRQRSTDTQYF.

V and J are TRBV5-1 and TRBJ2-1; 8 bases line up with TRBD1. Per germline, CDR1 SGHRS and CDR2 YFSETQ. V dropped 7 bases and J dropped 12; count of bases not matched to a gene: 12. There are 13 residues in the CDR3. The CDR3 sequence is CASESTGGKVQFF. The DNA for the CDR3 is TGCGCCAGCGAATCAACAGGGGGTAAGGTGCAGTTCTTC.

J is TRBJ2-1 and V is TRBV19, with D tentatively TRBD2 (6 bases). CDR1 is LNHDA, CDR2 SQIVND, per germline (reference sequence). Deletions cut 9 bases from V and 16 bases from J, with 28 bases between. The CDR3 is 14 amino acids. Here the CDR3 reads CASLDPYGLAGKFF. As DNA, the CDR3 is TGTGCCAGCCTAGACCCCTACGGCCTTGCGGGGAAATTCTTC. Full variable domain (missing parts from reference TRBV19 and TRBJ2-1): DGGITQSPKYLFRKEGQNVTLSCEQNLNHDAMYWYRQDPGQGLRLIYYSQIVNDFQKGDIAEGYSVSREKKESFPLTVTSAQKNPTAFYLCASLDPYGLAGKFFGPGTRLTVL.